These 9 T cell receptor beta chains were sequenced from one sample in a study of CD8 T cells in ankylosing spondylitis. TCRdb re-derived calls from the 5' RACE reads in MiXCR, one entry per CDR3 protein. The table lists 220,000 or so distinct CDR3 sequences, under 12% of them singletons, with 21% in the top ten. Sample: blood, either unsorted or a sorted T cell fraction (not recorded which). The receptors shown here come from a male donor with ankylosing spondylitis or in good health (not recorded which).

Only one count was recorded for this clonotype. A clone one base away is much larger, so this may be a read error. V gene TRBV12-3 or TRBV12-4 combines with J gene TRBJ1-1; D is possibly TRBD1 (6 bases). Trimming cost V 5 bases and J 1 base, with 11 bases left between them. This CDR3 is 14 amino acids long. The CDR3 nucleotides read TGTGCCAGCAGTCGGCAGGGGCCGAACACTGAAGCTTTCTTT. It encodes CASSRQGPNTEAFF.

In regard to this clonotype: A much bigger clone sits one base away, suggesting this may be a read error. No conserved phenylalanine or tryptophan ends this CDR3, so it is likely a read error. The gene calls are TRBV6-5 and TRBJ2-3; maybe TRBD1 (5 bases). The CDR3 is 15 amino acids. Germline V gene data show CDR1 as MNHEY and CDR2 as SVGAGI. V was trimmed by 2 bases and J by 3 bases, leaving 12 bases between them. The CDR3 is CASSYSRDLTDTQYL. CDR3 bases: TGTGCCAGCAGTTACAGCAGGGATCTAACAGATACGCAGTATCTT.

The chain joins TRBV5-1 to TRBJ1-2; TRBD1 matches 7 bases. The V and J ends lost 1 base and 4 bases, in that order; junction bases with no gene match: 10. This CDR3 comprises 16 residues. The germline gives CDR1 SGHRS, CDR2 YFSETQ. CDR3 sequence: CASSLPADREGYGYTF. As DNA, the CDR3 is TGCGCCAGCAGCTTGCCGGCCGACAGGGAGGGCTATGGCTACACCTTC. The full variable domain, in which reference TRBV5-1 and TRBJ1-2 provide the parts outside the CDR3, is KAGVTQTPRYLIKTRGQQVTLSCSPISGHRSVSWYQQTPGQGLQFLFEYFSETQRNKGNFPGRFSGRQFSNSRSEMNVSTLELGDSALYLCASSLPADREGYGYTFGSGTRLTVV.

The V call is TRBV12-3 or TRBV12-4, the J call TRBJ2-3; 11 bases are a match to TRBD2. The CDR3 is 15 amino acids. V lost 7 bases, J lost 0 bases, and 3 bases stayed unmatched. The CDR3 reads CASNLAGGSTDTQYF. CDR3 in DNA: TGTGCCAGCAATCTAGCGGGGGGCAGCACAGATACGCAGTATTTT.

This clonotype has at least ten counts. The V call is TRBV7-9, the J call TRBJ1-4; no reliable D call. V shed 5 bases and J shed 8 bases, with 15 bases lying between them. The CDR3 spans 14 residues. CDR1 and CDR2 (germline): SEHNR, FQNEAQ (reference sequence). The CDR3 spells CASSLTPEEEKLFF. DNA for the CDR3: TGTGCCAGCAGCCTGACACCGGAGGAGGAAAAACTGTTTTTT.

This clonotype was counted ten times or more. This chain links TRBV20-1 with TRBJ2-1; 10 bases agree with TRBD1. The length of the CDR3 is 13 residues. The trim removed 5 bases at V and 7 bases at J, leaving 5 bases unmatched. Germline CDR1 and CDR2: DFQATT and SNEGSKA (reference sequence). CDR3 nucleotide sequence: TGCAGTGCTGGGACAGGGGTTATTAATGAGCAGTTCTTC. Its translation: CSAGTGVINEQFF.

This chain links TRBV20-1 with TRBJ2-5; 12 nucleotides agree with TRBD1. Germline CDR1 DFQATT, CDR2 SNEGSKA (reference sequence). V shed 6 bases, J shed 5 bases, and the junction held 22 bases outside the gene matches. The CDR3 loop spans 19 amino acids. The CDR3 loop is CSAEAVPGQGALLRETQYF. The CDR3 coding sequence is TGCAGTGCGGAAGCCGTCCCGGGACAGGGGGCGTTGCTACGGGAGACCCAGTACTTC.

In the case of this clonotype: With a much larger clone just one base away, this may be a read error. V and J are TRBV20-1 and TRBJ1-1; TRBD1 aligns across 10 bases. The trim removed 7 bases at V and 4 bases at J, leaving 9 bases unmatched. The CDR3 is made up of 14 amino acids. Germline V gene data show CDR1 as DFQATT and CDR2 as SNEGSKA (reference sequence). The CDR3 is CSVRQGAVSTEAFF. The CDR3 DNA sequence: TGCAGTGTACGACAGGGGGCAGTGAGCACTGAAGCTTTCTTT.

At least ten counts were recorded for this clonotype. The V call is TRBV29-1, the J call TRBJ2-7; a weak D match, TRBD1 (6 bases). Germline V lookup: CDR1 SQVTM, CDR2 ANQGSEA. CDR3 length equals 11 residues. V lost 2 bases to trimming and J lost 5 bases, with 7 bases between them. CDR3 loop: CSVENRDEQYF. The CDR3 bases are TGCAGCGTTGAAAACAGGGACGAGCAGTACTTC.